One and the same sample provided the 29 T cell receptor beta chains below, sequenced in a study of tissue T cells after allogeneic stem cell transplantation. The protocol was immunoSEQ multiplex PCR, while the TCRdb copy is restricted to in-frame clones and leaves out a portion. The repertoire holds several hundred clones, roughly 41% seen once, with around 29% in the top ten. The starting material was jejunal tissue, obtained at autopsy. The receptors stem from a female patient between 35 and 69 years old with steroid-refractory graft-versus-host disease after an allogeneic stem cell transplant. Some T cells may be supplied by the graft donor.

The J gene is TRBJ1-5, the V gene TRBV7-8, with TRBD1 identical over 8 bases. The CDR3 totals 14 residues. Germline CDR1 and CDR2: SGHVS and FQNEAQ. V trimming: 1 base; J trimming: 7 bases; junction bases outside the gene matches: 3. The CDR3 region has the DNA TGTGCCAGCAGCTTAGGGACAGGGTGGCAGCCCCAGCATTTT. Its protein is CASSLGTGWQPQHF.

The chain joins TRBV10-3 to TRBJ2-1, with 13 bases that match TRBD2. The CDR3 has 16 amino acids. Germline CDR1 reads ENHRY; CDR2 reads SYGVKD. Germline trimming cut 4 bases from V and 3 bases from J; bases unmatched to any gene: 3. DNA for the CDR3: TGTGCCATCAGTGTTACTAGCGGGAGGGTCTACAATGAGCAGTTCTTC. Residues: CAISVTSGRVYNEQFF.

By proportion, this clone is large. V usage is TRBV6-5 and J usage is TRBJ2-2; 10 nucleotides line up with TRBD1. Germline V lookup: CDR1 MNHEY, CDR2 SVGAGI. With 6 bases clipped from V and 5 bases from J, the junction kept 3 bases outside the gene matches. This CDR3 is built from 14 residues. Here the CDR3 reads CASRRTGGTGELFF. The CDR3 DNA follows: TGTGCCAGCAGAAGGACAGGGGGGACCGGGGAGCTGTTTTTT.

The sample holds a few counts of this clone. The chain couples TRBV7-9 to TRBJ1-2, with D perhaps matching TRBD1 (6 bases). Per the germline V gene, CDR1 is SEHNR and CDR2 is FQNEAQ (reference sequence). The CDR3 runs to 13 residues. V was cut by 1 base and J by 6 bases, with 9 bases left in between. The CDR3 DNA is TGTGCCAGCAGCTTAGTCAGGGACAATGGCTACACCTTC. Protein product: CASSLVRDNGYTF.

The V gene is TRBV7-9, the J gene TRBJ2-7, with a possible D match to TRBD1 (5 bases). V lost 5 bases and J lost 5, with 19 bases in between. The CDR3 consists of 15 residues. The germline gives CDR1 SEHNR, CDR2 FQNEAQ (reference sequence). The CDR3 sequence: CASSLFPSARDEQYF. The CDR3 nucleotides are TGTGCCAGCAGCCTCTTCCCCAGCGCCAGGGACGAGCAGTACTTC.

Remarks on this clone: Germline is not matched at one junction end, which may reflect a read error. This chain uses TRBV5-1 with TRBJ2-2; D is ambiguous. The CDR3 extends over 13 amino acids. Germline V gene data show CDR1 as SGHRS and CDR2 as YFSETQ. The CDR3: CASSLFGTRELFF. The CDR3 DNA reads as TGCGCCAGCAGCCTGTTCGGCACCAGGGAGCTGTTTTTT. Together with reference TRBV5-1 and TRBJ2-2, the CDR3 gives the full variable domain: KAGVTQTPRYLIKTRGQQVTLSCSPISGHRSVSWYQQTPGQGLQFLFEYFSETQRNKGNFPGRFSGRQFSNSRSEMNVSTLELGDSALYLCASSLFGTRELFFGEGSRLTVL.

The CDR3, as DNA: TGTGCCAGCAGTTTAGTCGGAGGGGATGAGCAGTTCTTC. As protein: CASSLVGGDEQFF. J is TRBJ2-1 and V is TRBV12-3 or TRBV12-4; TRBD2 is a possible D gene (6 bases). The CDR3 has 13 amino acids. Between the trimmed V and J ends, which lost 1 base and 8 bases, there was a span of 9 bases.

Only a few counts were recorded for this clone. The J gene is TRBJ1-2, the V gene TRBV5-5, with 8 positions matching TRBD1. V shed 4 bases and J 1 base; nucleotides not matched to a gene: 6. This CDR3 comprises 15 residues. The germline V gene encodes CDR1 SGHKS and CDR2 YYEKEE (reference sequence). CDR3 region: CASSHQQGVNYGYTF. The CDR3, as DNA: TGTGCCAGCAGCCACCAACAGGGGGTTAACTATGGCTACACCTTC. Full variable domain (rest looked up from reference TRBV5-5 and TRBJ1-2): DAGVTQSPTHLIKTRGQQVTLRCSPISGHKSVSWYQQVLGQGPQFIFQYYEKEERGRGNFPDRFSARQFPNYSSELNVNALLLGDSALYLCASSHQQGVNYGYTFGSGTRLTVV.

This clone was counted a few times. The CDR3 DNA reads as TGCGCCAGCAGTGGGGGAGGGTATCAAGAGACCCAGTACTTC. It encodes CASSGGGYQETQYF. The chain uses TRBV10-1 and TRBJ2-5; TRBD2 agrees at 7 bases. This CDR3 is built from 14 residues. Per the germline V gene, CDR1 is WNHNN and CDR2 is SYGVQD (reference sequence). The ends lost 4 bases at V and 2 bases at J; junction bases unmatched: 4.

This clone was detected only a few times. The chain is built from TRBV5-4 and TRBJ2-4; no clear D. The CDR3 sequence is 13 residues long. CDR1 SGHNT and CDR2 YYREEE come from the germline V gene (reference sequence). V was clipped by 1 base and J by 5 bases, with 7 bases between them. The CDR3 here is CASSLPAQNIQYF. CDR3 coding DNA: TGTGCCAGCAGCTTGCCGGCCCAAAACATTCAGTACTTC.

By its share, this clone is large. V gene TRBV7-2 combines with J gene TRBJ2-2; possibly TRBD2 for D (6 bases). Looked up from germline, CDR1 is SGHTA and CDR2 is FQGNSA. This CDR3 spans 15 amino acids. Deletions cut 5 bases from V and 8 bases from J, with 18 bases between. CDR3 DNA: TGTGCCAGCAGCCCCCGTTGGGAGGCCGCTGGGGAGCTGTTTTTT. The encoded protein is CASSPRWEAAGELFF.

The chain couples TRBV18 to TRBJ2-7; TRBD1 aligns across 8 bases. The CDR3 has 15 amino acids. Germline CDR1 reads KGHSH; CDR2 reads LQKENI. Trimming took 2 bases from V and 3 from J; bases not matched to a gene: 6. The CDR3 bases are TGTGCCAGCTCACCAAGGTCAGGGGGCAGCTACGAGCAGTACTTC. Protein sequence: CASSPRSGGSYEQYF.

The chain uses TRBV19 and TRBJ2-3; 8 positions agree with TRBD2. CDR1 LNHDA and CDR2 SQIVND come from the germline V gene (reference sequence). The length of the CDR3 is 15 residues. V dropped 1 base and J dropped 3; count of bases not matched to a gene: 3. In DNA form, the CDR3 reads TGTGCCAGTAGTATAGGCGGGAGGAAAACAGATACGCAGTATTTT. It translates to CASSIGGRKTDTQYF.

This rearrangement joins TRBV9 to TRBJ2-5; D uncertain. This CDR3 contains 18 residues. Trimming took 0 bases from V and 5 from J, leaving 23 bases between them. Germline V gives CDR1 SGDLS, CDR2 YYNGEE. The CDR3 region is CASSVGLQFRLEEETQYF. The CDR3 coding sequence is TGTGCCAGCAGCGTAGGGTTACAGTTCAGATTAGAGGAGGAGACCCAGTACTTC.

This clone was picked up a small number of times. V usage is TRBV4-1 and J usage is TRBJ1-3, with unresolved D. Germline V gene lookup returns CDR1 MGHRA and CDR2 YSYEKL. V lost 5 bases to trimming and J lost 3 bases, with 14 bases between them. The CDR3 runs to 15 residues. The CDR3 here is CASSSQSMRGNTIYF. For the CDR3, the DNA is TGCGCCAGCAGCTCCCAGTCGATGCGTGGAAACACCATATATTTT.

This chain joins TRBV3-1 (or the pseudogene TRBV3-2) and TRBJ2-5; 8 positions match TRBD2. The V gene's germline CDR1 is LGHDT and CDR2 YNNKEL (reference sequence). J lost 4 bases, V lost 2 bases, and 0 bases had no gene match. This CDR3 spans 13 amino acids. The CDR3: CASSQLAGETQYF. CDR3 sequence (DNA): TGTGCCAGCAGCCAACTAGCGGGAGAGACCCAGTACTTC.

The chain links TRBV3-1 (or the pseudogene TRBV3-2) to TRBJ2-2; D uncertain. Germline V gives CDR1 LGHDT, CDR2 YNNKEL (reference sequence). The CDR3 loop spans 14 amino acids. Trimming took 5 bases from V and 0 from J, leaving 7 bases between them. CDR3 region: CASSYTTNTGELFF. The CDR3 region has the DNA TGTGCCAGCAGCTATACAACGAACACCGGGGAGCTGTTTTTT.

In its sample, this clone ranks as large (0.1 to 1%). The chain couples TRBV2 to TRBJ2-6, with no clear D. This CDR3 spans 12 amino acids. The germline V and J ends were trimmed by 7 bases and 9 bases, with 10 bases remaining between them. Germline-derived CDR1 and CDR2 are SNHLY and FYNNEI. CDR3 sequence (DNA): TGTGCCAGCACTAGAATGGACAACGTCCTGACTTTC. Translated: CASTRMDNVLTF.

V usage is TRBV7-2 and J usage is TRBJ2-5, with D hard to call. V shed 5 bases and J shed 3 bases, with 10 bases lying between them. The CDR3 covers 13 residues. Germline lookup yields CDR1 SGHTA and CDR2 FQGNSA. CDR3 coding DNA: TGTGCCAGCAGCCTGGGCCGGAAAGAGACCCAGTACTTC. Protein sequence: CASSLGRKETQYF.

V is TRBV11-2 and J is TRBJ2-7; 11 bases fit TRBD2. Germline trimming cut 5 bases from V and 0 bases from J; bases unmatched to any gene: 6. The CDR3 is 16 amino acids. Looked up from germline, CDR1 is SGHAT and CDR2 is FQNNGV. The CDR3 loop is CASSQRLAGSSYEQYF. CDR3 sequence (DNA): TGTGCCAGCAGCCAACGACTAGCGGGAAGCTCCTACGAGCAGTACTTC.

The CDR3 loop is CASSFLGADTQYF. DNA for the CDR3: TGTGCCAGCAGCTTCTTAGGGGCAGATACGCAGTATTTT. J is TRBJ2-3 and V is TRBV7-9; tentative D call: TRBD1 (5 bases). The CDR3 is made up of 13 amino acids. CDR1 is SEHNR and CDR2 is FQNEAQ in the germline V gene (reference sequence). V lost 3 bases and J 4 bases, leaving 8 bases between the germline ends.

J is TRBJ2-7 and V is TRBV20-1; unclear D gene. CDR1 is DFQATT and CDR2 is SNEGSKA in the germline V gene (reference sequence). The V and J ends lost 5 bases and 3 bases respectively, with 5 bases between them. The CDR3 runs to 10 residues. CDR3 sequence (DNA): TGCAGTGCTTTTCACTACGAGCAGTACTTC. Translation gives CSAFHYEQYF.

The J gene is TRBJ1-1, the V gene TRBV27, with a weak D call TRBD1 (5 bases). The V end was cut by 4 bases, the J end by 0 bases, with 9 bases between. Per germline, CDR1 MNHEY and CDR2 SMNVEV (reference sequence). The CDR3 loop spans 14 amino acids. CDR3 protein: CASSYGTLNTEAFF. The CDR3 coding sequence is TGTGCCAGCAGTTACGGGACGTTGAACACTGAAGCTTTCTTT.

The chain recombines TRBV10-3 with TRBJ2-3, with TRBD1 identical over 8 bases. CDR3 length equals 15 residues. With 4 bases clipped from V and 3 bases from J, the junction kept 6 bases outside the gene matches. Looked up from germline, CDR1 is ENHRY and CDR2 is SYGVKD. The CDR3 loop reads CAISGTGGLTDTQYF. CDR3 bases: TGTGCCATCAGTGGAACAGGGGGTTTGACAGATACGCAGTATTTT.

The rearrangement joins TRBV6-6 to TRBJ1-1; unclear D gene. CDR1 and CDR2 (germline): MNHNY, SVGAGI (reference sequence). The CDR3 length is 12 residues. V lost 6 bases and J 2 bases, leaving 7 bases between the germline ends. The CDR3 region has the DNA TGTGCCAGCAGGACTGCTAACACTGAAGCTTTCTTT. This sequence encodes CASRTANTEAFF.

The gene calls are TRBV20-1 and TRBJ2-7, with 7 bases matching TRBD1. Germline loops: CDR1 DFQATT, CDR2 SNEGSKA (reference sequence). V shed 6 bases and J 3 bases; nucleotides not matched to a gene: 8. This CDR3 is built from 13 residues. CDR3 sequence reads: CSASRDSNYEQYF. The CDR3 coding sequence is TGCAGTGCCAGTCGGGACAGTAACTACGAGCAGTACTTC.

This clone has just one count. The chain uses TRBV2 and TRBJ1-5; no reliable D call. CDR3 length: 15 amino acids. With 6 bases removed from V and 1 base from J, the gap between germline ends came to 13 bases. Germline CDR1 and CDR2: SNHLY and FYNNEI. CDR3 bases: TGTGCCAGCAGCCCCTTAGGGTCGAGCAATCAGCCCCAGCATTTT. Translation: CASSPLGSSNQPQHF.

V is TRBV18 and J is TRBJ1-2, with D tentatively TRBD1 (5 bases). Trimming took 8 bases from V and 4 from J, leaving 14 bases between them. The CDR3 has 13 amino acids. Germline CDR1 and CDR2: KGHSH and LQKENI. The CDR3 nucleotides are TGTGCCAGCCGGCCCGGACAAACCTATGGCTACACCTTC. This gives the protein CASRPGQTYGYTF.

This clone is termed hyperexpanded. This chain links TRBV18 with TRBJ1-2; D is undetermined. The CDR3 is 14 amino acids. V lost 3 bases and J lost 4, with 12 bases in between. Germline V gene sequence: CDR1 KGHSH, CDR2 LQKENI. CDR3 bases: TGTGCCAGCTCACCTAACAGCCTTTCCTATGGCTACACCTTC. Translating it yields CASSPNSLSYGYTF.